These 25 T cell receptor beta chains originate from one sample sequenced in a study of blood T cell repertoires in COVID-19 (dated by TCRdb to 2019 to 2021). The receptor library was made with the immunoSEQ multiplex PCR assay. Drawn from immuneACCESS, this table holds only the in-frame rearrangements with V and J called that TCRdb kept. Clones are partly lost; checked studies trace under half to an unresolved V gene and leave the rest unexplained. The sample table contains about 150,000 clones; only one count was recorded for almost 80% of them. About a tenth of the sample lies in the top ten. Sequenced input: peripheral blood. Receptor source: a man aged 60 to 69 who had recovered from COVID-19.

The chain carries TRBV3-1 (or the pseudogene TRBV3-2) and TRBJ2-1; TRBD1 is a possible D gene (5 bases). Germline assignment: CDR1 LGHDT and CDR2 YNNKEL (reference sequence). V dropped 2 bases and J dropped 10 bases, with 15 bases sitting between them. CDR3 length: 14 amino acids. The CDR3 region is CASSQNFGANEQFF. CDR3 coding DNA: TGTGCCAGCAGCCAAAATTTTGGGGCCAACGAGCAGTTCTTC.

This clone was seen once. The chain combines TRBV7-8 with TRBJ2-7, with D maybe TRBD1 (5 bases). CDR3 length equals 14 residues. The germline V gene encodes CDR1 SGHVS and CDR2 FQNEAQ. Trimming left V 0 bases short and J 2 bases short, with 8 bases between. In DNA form, the CDR3 reads TGTGCCAGCAGCTTAGCGCAGGGCCCCTACGAGCAGTACTTC. Protein sequence: CASSLAQGPYEQYF.

This clone was seen many times. The rearrangement joins TRBV28 to TRBJ1-4; D remains ambiguous. The CDR3 sequence is 15 residues long. Looked up from germline, CDR1 is MDHEN and CDR2 is SYDVKM. Deletions cut 5 bases from V and 4 bases from J, with 14 bases between. The CDR3, as DNA: TGTGCCAGCAGTCCCCTCGACTCCAGTAATGAAAAACTGTTTTTT. Translation gives CASSPLDSSNEKLFF.

The chain couples TRBV30 to TRBJ2-1; 11 nucleotides match TRBD2. Germline values: CDR1 GTSNPN, CDR2 SVGIG (reference sequence). The CDR3 covers 15 residues. The J segment lost 6 bases and the V segment lost 4 bases, leaving 8 bases of the junction unmatched. This CDR3 reads CAWTTKGTSGNEQFF. In nucleotides, the CDR3 is TGTGCCTGGACCACGAAGGGGACTAGCGGCAATGAGCAGTTCTTC.

CDR3 sequence: CASSEGQNYEQYF. The CDR3 DNA sequence: TGTGCCAGCAGCGAAGGACAGAACTACGAGCAGTACTTC. The chain combines TRBV5-4 with TRBJ2-7, with a possible D match to TRBD1 (6 bases). This CDR3 spans 13 amino acids. The germline V gene has CDR1 SGHNT and CDR2 YYREEE (reference sequence). V lost 4 bases to trimming and J lost 3 bases, with 11 bases between them.

The DNA of the CDR3 is TGCAGCGTCACGGGGGCGGGGGGACAAGAGACCCAGTACTTC. Protein product: CSVTGAGGQETQYF. The chain links TRBV29-1 to TRBJ2-5; the match to TRBD2 covers 8 bases. The CDR3 extends over 14 amino acids. Trimming removed 6 bases from V and 2 bases from J; junction bases left unmatched: 8. Looked up from germline, CDR1 is SQVTM and CDR2 is ANQGSEA.

The CDR3 sequence: CASSLDAAGGYTF. CDR3 sequence (DNA): TGTGCCAGCAGTTTGGACGCGGCGGGGGGCTACACCTTC. V gene TRBV6-2 or TRBV6-3 combines with J gene TRBJ1-2; the D is unclear. CDR1 is MNHEY and CDR2 is SVGEGT in the germline V gene. This CDR3 is built from 13 residues. The V end was cut by 4 bases, the J end by 8 bases, with 14 bases between.

The CDR3 coding sequence is TGTGCCAGCTCACCCGTACGAGAAAGCTCTGGGGCCAACGTCCTGACTTTC. It is translated as CASSPVRESSGANVLTF. The rearrangement joins TRBV18 to TRBJ2-6; D remains ambiguous. The CDR3 loop spans 17 amino acids. Trimming took off 3 bases at V and 0 bases at J, with 12 bases between the two ends. The germline gives CDR1 KGHSH, CDR2 LQKENI.

The chain combines TRBV6-2 or TRBV6-3 with TRBJ2-2; D not resolved. CDR1 and CDR2 (germline): MNHEY, SVGEGT. V was shortened by 0 bases and J by 0 bases, with 11 bases between the two germline ends. The CDR3 loop spans 17 amino acids. CDR3 bases: TGTGCCAGCAGTTACTCGGCAGGTGGAACGAACACCGGGGAGCTGTTTTTT. It encodes CASSYSAGGTNTGELFF.

This clone showed up just a few times. The V gene is TRBV11-3, the J gene TRBJ2-1; D might be TRBD1 (5 bases). The CDR3 extends over 16 amino acids. Germline assignment: CDR1 SGHNT and CDR2 YENEEA. Trimming left V 2 bases short and J 9 bases short, with 20 bases between. This chain's CDR3 is CASSLRSRTSSSEQFF. CDR3 DNA sequence: TGTGCCAGCAGCTTAAGATCCCGGACATCTTCTAGTGAGCAGTTCTTC. Together with reference TRBV11-3 and TRBJ2-1, the CDR3 gives the full variable domain: EAGVVQSPRYKIIEKKQPVAFWCNPISGHNTLYWYLQNLGQGPELLIRYENEEAVDDSQLPKDRFSAERLKGVDSTLKIQPAELGDSAVYLCASSLRSRTSSSEQFFGPGTRLTVL.

This chain connects TRBV5-6 to TRBJ2-3; possible D gene TRBD2, 5 bases. Per germline, CDR1 SGHDT and CDR2 YYEEEE. This CDR3 is 15 amino acids long. V was clipped by 2 bases and J by 2 bases, with 12 bases between them. The chain's CDR3 is CASSLSSGFTDTQYF. The CDR3 DNA reads as TGTGCCAGCAGCTTATCCTCGGGGTTCACAGATACGCAGTATTTT.

This chain connects TRBV18 to TRBJ2-1; weak D call: TRBD1 (5 bases). Trimming took 9 bases from V and 10 from J, leaving 16 bases between them. Germline loops: CDR1 KGHSH, CDR2 LQKENI. The CDR3 consists of 12 residues. CDR3 region: CASSRGPGEQFF. The CDR3 coding sequence is TGTGCCAGTTCAAGGGGCCCCGGGGAGCAGTTCTTC.

J is TRBJ2-1 and V is TRBV7-3; 11 nucleotides agree with TRBD2. This CDR3 comprises 17 residues. CDR1 SGHTA and CDR2 FQGTGA come from the germline V gene. Trimming cost V 5 bases and J 1 base; bases outside gene matches: 7. CDR3 nucleotides: TGTGCCAGCAGCAAGACTAGCGGGGCTGGATCCTACAATGAGCAGTTCTTC. Amino acid sequence: CASSKTSGAGSYNEQFF.

The rearrangement uses TRBV5-1 and TRBJ2-5, with 11 bases fitting TRBD1. From germline, CDR1 is SGHRS and CDR2 YFSETQ. CDR3 length: 16 residues. After removal of 4 bases from V and 0 bases from J, the junction contained 5 bases not matched to a gene. The CDR3 here is CASSPGTGGYQETQYF. The CDR3 DNA reads as TGCGCCAGCAGCCCTGGGACAGGGGGATACCAAGAGACCCAGTACTTC.

The chain carries TRBV30 and TRBJ2-1; 7 bases are shared with TRBD2. The CDR3 covers 15 residues. V lost 3 bases and J lost 12; bases outside the gene matches: 17. Germline CDR1 is GTSNPN and CDR2 is SVGIG (reference sequence). For the CDR3, the DNA is TGTGCCTGGAGCCCCCCTGCTGGGCCAGGGAGGGGGCAGTTCTTC. Protein: CAWSPPAGPGRGQFF.

V gene TRBV25-1 combines with J gene TRBJ2-3; 8 bases are a match to TRBD2. The junction had 9 bases not matched to a gene; V was cut back by 8 bases and J by 2 bases. The CDR3 has 15 amino acids. Germline V gives CDR1 MGHDK, CDR2 SYGVNS. The CDR3 reads CASAPGGGLTDTQYF. CDR3 DNA sequence: TGTGCCAGCGCCCCCGGGGGGGGGCTCACAGATACGCAGTATTTT.

The chain combines TRBV7-9 with TRBJ1-2, with D unclear. The V end was cut by 5 bases, the J end by 8 bases, with 12 bases between. Per germline, CDR1 SEHNR and CDR2 FQNEAQ (reference sequence). The CDR3 contains 12 residues. The CDR3 region has the DNA TGTGCCAGCAGCCCTCCGGGTGGGGGCTACACCTTC. Translation gives CASSPPGGGYTF. Full variable domain (outside the CDR3, taken from reference TRBV7-9 and TRBJ1-2): DTGVSQNPRHKITKRGQNVTFRCDPISEHNRLYWYRQTLGQGPEFLTYFQNEAQLEKSRLLSDRFSAERPKGSFSTLEIQRTEQGDSAMYLCASSPPGGGYTFGSGTRLTVV.

The rearrangement links TRBV4-1 to TRBJ1-4; 12 bases line up with TRBD1. The CDR3 runs 15 residues. Losses at the gene ends were 3 bases for V and 8 bases for J; bases not matched to a gene: 4. CDR1 and CDR2 (germline): MGHRA, YSYEKL. The CDR3 DNA reads TGCGCCAGCAGCCAGGGACAGGGGGCGAACGAAAAACTGTTTTTT. It codes for CASSQGQGANEKLFF.

J is TRBJ2-3 and V is TRBV4-2, with D perhaps matching TRBD2 (7 bases). This CDR3 has 18 amino acids. Trimming took off 0 bases at V and 1 base at J, with 17 bases between the two ends. CDR1 LGHNA and CDR2 YNFKEQ come from the germline V gene. The CDR3: CASSQDALVGGRTDTQYF. The CDR3 nucleotides read TGTGCCAGCAGCCAAGACGCCCTGGTGGGGGGGCGCACAGATACGCAGTATTTT.

The chain joins TRBV14 to TRBJ2-3; weak D call: TRBD2 (5 bases). The CDR3 consists of 17 residues. Germline CDR1 SGHDN, CDR2 FVKESK. The ends were cut back, 3 bases at V and 2 bases at J, with 18 bases in the middle. CDR3 bases: TGTGCCAGCAGCCACTCCCGGACTCCGATTCACACAGATACGCAGTATTTT. It yields the protein CASSHSRTPIHTDTQYF. Full variable domain (rest looked up from reference TRBV14 and TRBJ2-3): EAGVTQFPSHSVIEKGQTVTLRCDPISGHDNLYWYRRVMGKEIKFLLHFVKESKQDESGMPNNRFLAERTGGTYSTLKVQPAELEDSGVYFCASSHSRTPIHTDTQYFGPGTRLTVL.

As to this clone: One junction end does not reproduce the germline sequence, and a read error may be involved. The V and J genes are TRBV5-4 and TRBJ2-7; 7 bases fit TRBD1. This CDR3 is 15 amino acids long. Germline values: CDR1 SGHNT, CDR2 YYREEE (reference sequence). CDR3 DNA: TGTGTCAGCAGCTACACGACAGGGAAAGCCTACGAGCAGTACTTC. It yields the protein CVSSYTTGKAYEQYF.

This clone was observed a handful of times. The CDR3 here is CASKASGASGELFF. The CDR3 nucleotides read TGTGCCAGCAAGGCTAGCGGAGCTTCTGGGGAGCTGTTTTTT. The V and J genes are TRBV2 and TRBJ2-2; 7 bases are shared with TRBD2. The CDR3 contains 14 residues. Germline CDR1 and CDR2: SNHLY and FYNNEI. The V segment lost 7 bases and the J segment 8 bases; nucleotides outside the gene matches: 10.

The chain employs TRBV7-9 and TRBJ2-5; D is unresolved. The CDR3 is 15 residues long. V was trimmed by 5 bases and J by 7 bases, leaving 20 bases between them. CDR1 and CDR2 from the germline V gene are SEHNR and FQNEAQ (reference sequence). CDR3: CASSPPIRLGLTQYF. In DNA, the CDR3 is TGTGCCAGCAGCCCCCCCATAAGGCTCGGGTTGACCCAGTACTTC.

This chain connects TRBV30 to TRBJ1-4, with 9 nucleotides matching TRBD1. Per the germline V gene, CDR1 is GTSNPN and CDR2 is SVGIG (reference sequence). The CDR3 extends over 15 amino acids. Trimming took 3 bases from V and 6 from J; bases not matched to a gene: 8. The CDR3, as DNA: TGTGCCTGGAGCGGACAGGGGTTGCCCTATGAAAAACTGTTTTTT. It specifies CAWSGQGLPYEKLFF. The whole variable domain, filled in from reference TRBV30 and TRBJ1-4, reads SQTIHQWPATLVQPVGSPLSLECTVEGTSNPNLYWYRQAAGRGLQLLFYSVGIGQISSEVPQNLSASRPQDRQFILSSKKLLLSDSGFYLCAWSGQGLPYEKLFFGSGTQLSVL.

The DNA of the CDR3 is TGTGCCAGTAGCCCAATGGCAGGGGAAGCTTTCTTT. Translated, it gives CASSPMAGEAFF. This chain links TRBV19 with TRBJ1-1; TRBD1 is a possible D gene (5 bases). Germline lookup yields CDR1 LNHDA and CDR2 SQIVND (reference sequence). Trimming cost V 6 bases and J 8 bases, with 13 bases left between them. The CDR3 sequence is 12 residues long.